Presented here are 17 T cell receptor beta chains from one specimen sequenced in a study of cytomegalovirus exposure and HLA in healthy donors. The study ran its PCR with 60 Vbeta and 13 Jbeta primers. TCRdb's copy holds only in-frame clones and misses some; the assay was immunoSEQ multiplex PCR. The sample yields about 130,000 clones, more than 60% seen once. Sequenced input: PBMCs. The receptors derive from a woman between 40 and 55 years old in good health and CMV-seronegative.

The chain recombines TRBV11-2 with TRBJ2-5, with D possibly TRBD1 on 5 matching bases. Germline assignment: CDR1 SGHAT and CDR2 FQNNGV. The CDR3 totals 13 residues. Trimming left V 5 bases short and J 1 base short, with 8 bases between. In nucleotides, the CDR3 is TGTGCCAGCAGCCACAGGTTCCAAGAGACCCAGTACTTC. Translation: CASSHRFQETQYF.

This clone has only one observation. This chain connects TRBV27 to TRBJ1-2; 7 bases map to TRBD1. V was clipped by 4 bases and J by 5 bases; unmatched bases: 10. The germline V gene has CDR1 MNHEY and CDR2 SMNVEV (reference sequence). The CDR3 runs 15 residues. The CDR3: CASSSRDRELYGYTF. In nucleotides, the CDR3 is TGTGCCAGCAGTTCCCGGGACAGAGAATTATATGGCTACACCTTC.

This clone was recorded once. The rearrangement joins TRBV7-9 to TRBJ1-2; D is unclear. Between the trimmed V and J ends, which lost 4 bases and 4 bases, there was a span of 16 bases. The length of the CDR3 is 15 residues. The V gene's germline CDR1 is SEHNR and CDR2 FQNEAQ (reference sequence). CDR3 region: CASSSSTQTSYGYTF. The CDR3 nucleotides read TGTGCCAGCAGCTCATCGACCCAGACTAGCTATGGCTACACCTTC.

The CDR3, as DNA: TGTGCCAGCAGCAGGGGGGGGGTGACTAGCGGGAGAGGGAAGGATGAGCAGTTCTTC. Its translation: CASSRGGVTSGRGKDEQFF. The rearrangement uses TRBV5-4 and TRBJ2-1, with 12 bases that match TRBD2. Germline V gene lookup returns CDR1 SGHNT and CDR2 YYREEE (reference sequence). Trimming removed 4 bases from V and 8 bases from J; junction bases left unmatched: 19. This CDR3 has 19 amino acids.

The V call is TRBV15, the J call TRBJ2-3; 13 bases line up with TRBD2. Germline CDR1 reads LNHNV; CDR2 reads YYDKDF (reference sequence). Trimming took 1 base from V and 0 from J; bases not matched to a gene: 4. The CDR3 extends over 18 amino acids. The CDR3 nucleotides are TGTGCCACCAGCAGAGTTAAGACTAGCGGGGGGAGCACAGATACGCAGTATTTT. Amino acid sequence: CATSRVKTSGGSTDTQYF.

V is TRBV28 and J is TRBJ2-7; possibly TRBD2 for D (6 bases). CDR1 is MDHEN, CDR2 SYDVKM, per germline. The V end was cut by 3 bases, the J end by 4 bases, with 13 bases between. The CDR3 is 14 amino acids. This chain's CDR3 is CASSFFGSGYEQYF. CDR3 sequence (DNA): TGTGCCAGCAGTTTTTTCGGGAGTGGGTACGAGCAGTACTTC. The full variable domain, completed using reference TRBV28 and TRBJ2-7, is DVKVTQSSRYLVKRTGEKVFLECVQDMDHENMFWYRQDPGLGLRLIYFSYDVKMKEKGDIPEGYSVSREKKERFSLILESASTNQTSMYLCASSFFGSGYEQYFGPGTRLTVT.

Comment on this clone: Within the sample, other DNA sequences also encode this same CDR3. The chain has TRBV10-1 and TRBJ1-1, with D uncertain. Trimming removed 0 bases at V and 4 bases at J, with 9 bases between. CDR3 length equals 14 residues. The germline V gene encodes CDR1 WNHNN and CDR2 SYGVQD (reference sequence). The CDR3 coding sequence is TGCGCCAGCAGTGAGTCGAGAGGAGCCACTGAAGCTTTCTTT. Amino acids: CASSESRGATEAFF.

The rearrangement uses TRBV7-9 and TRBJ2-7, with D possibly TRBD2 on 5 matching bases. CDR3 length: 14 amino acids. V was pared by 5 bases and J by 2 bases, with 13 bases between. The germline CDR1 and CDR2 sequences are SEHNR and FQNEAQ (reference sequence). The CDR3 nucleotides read TGTGCCAGCAGCCGGACTCAAATCCCCTACGAGCAGTACTTC. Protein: CASSRTQIPYEQYF.

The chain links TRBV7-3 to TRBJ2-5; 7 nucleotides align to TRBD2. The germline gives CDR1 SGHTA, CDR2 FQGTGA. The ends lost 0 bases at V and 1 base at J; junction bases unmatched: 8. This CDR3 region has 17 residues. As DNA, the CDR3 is TGTGCCAGCAGCTTAACTCCGCGGGGGAGTGCCCAAGAGACCCAGTACTTC. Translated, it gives CASSLTPRGSAQETQYF.

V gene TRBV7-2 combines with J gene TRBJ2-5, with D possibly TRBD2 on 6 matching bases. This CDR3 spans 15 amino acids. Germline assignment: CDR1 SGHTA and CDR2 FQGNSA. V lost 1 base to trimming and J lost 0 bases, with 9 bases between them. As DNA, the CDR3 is TGTGCCAGCAGCTTAGATGGGGGGAACCAAGAGACCCAGTACTTC. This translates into CASSLDGGNQETQYF.

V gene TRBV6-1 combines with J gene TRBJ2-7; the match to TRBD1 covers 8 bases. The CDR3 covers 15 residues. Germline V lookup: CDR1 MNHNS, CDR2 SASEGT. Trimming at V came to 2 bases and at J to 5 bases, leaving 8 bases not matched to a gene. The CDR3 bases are TGTGCCAGCAGTGAAACAGGGGGGTTCGGCGACGAGCAGTACTTC. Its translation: CASSETGGFGDEQYF.

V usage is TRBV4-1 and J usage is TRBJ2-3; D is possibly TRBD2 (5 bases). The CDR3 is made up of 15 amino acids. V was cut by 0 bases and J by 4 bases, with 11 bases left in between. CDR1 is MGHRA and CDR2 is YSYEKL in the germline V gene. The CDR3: CASSQDQERADTQYF. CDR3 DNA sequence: TGCGCCAGCAGCCAAGATCAAGAGAGGGCAGATACGCAGTATTTT.

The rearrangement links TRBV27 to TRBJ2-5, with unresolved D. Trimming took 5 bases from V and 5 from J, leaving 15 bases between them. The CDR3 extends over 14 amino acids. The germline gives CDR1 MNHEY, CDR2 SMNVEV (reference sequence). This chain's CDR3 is CASSPTRRLETQYF. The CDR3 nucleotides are TGTGCCAGCAGTCCCACGCGGCGCCTCGAGACCCAGTACTTC.

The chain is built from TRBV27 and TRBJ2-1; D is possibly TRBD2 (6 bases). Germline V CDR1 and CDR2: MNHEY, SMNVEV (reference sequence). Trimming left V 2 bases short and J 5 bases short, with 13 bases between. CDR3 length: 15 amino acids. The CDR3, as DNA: TGTGCCAGCAGTTTAAGTGGGAGGCCTCACAATGAGCAGTTCTTC. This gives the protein CASSLSGRPHNEQFF.

The CDR3, as DNA: TGTGCCAGCAGGCGGGGGGGCAGCGGGAGCTCCTACGAGCAGTACTTC. Its protein is CASRRGGSGSSYEQYF. The chain couples TRBV7-2 to TRBJ2-5, with 9 bases identical to TRBD2. The J call may be incorrect, as the DNA end agrees better with TRBJ2-7. CDR3 length equals 16 residues. In germline, CDR1 is SGHTA, CDR2 FQGNSA.

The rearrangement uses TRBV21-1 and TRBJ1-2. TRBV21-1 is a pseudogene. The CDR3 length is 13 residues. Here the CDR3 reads CASSNEGRGGYTF. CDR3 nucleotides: TGTGCCAGCAGCAATGAAGGACGGGGAGGCTACACCTTC.

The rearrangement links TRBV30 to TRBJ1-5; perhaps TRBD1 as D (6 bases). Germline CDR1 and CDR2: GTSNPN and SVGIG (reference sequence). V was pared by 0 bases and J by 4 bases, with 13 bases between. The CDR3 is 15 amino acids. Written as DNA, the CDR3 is TGTGCCTGGAGTGTTACAGGGCTGGGTAATCAGCCCCAGCATTTT. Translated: CAWSVTGLGNQPQHF.